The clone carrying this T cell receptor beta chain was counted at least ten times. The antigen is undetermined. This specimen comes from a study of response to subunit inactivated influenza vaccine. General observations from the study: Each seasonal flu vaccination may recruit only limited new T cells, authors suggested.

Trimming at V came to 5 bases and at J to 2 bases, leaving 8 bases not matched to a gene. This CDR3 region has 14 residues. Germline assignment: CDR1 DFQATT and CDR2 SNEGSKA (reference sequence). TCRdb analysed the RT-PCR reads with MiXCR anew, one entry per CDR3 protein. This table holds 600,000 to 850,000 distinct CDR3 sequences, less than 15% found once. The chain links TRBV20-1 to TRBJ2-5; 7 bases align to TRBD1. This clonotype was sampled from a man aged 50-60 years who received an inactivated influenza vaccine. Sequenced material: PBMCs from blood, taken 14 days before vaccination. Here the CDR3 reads CSAGTGVGQETQYF. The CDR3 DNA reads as TGCAGTGCTGGAACAGGGGTGGGGCAAGAGACCCAGTACTTC.